The clone carrying this TCR beta chain was detected ten times or more. Antigen specificity is unknown. The sample originates from a study of beta chain features in type 1 diabetes. Study summary: Across every sample, 107,917,701 sorted cells were examined in total.

Whole-study findings and limits: In type 1 diabetes patients, VDJ junctions had fewer insertions; deletions at these junctions were more frequent.

This CDR3 is built from 14 residues. V shed 5 bases, J shed 10 bases, and the junction held 9 bases outside the gene matches. Germline CDR1 GTSNPN, CDR2 SVGIG (reference sequence). The sequenced template was cDNA made from the entire isolated RNA. The repertoire was sequenced with immunoSEQ multiplex PCR; TCRdb's copy has only in-frame clones and lacks some. The sample has roughly 140,000 clones; around 8.5% are singletons. The TCR originated in a man aged 18-30 years in good health. V is TRBV30 and J is TRBJ1-6; TRBD1 matches 9 bases. What was sequenced was central memory CD4+ T cells from blood. DNA of the CDR3: TGTGCCTGGGGCGGGACAGGGTTTGGCTCACCCCTCCACTTT. Its protein product is CAWGGTGFGSPLHF.